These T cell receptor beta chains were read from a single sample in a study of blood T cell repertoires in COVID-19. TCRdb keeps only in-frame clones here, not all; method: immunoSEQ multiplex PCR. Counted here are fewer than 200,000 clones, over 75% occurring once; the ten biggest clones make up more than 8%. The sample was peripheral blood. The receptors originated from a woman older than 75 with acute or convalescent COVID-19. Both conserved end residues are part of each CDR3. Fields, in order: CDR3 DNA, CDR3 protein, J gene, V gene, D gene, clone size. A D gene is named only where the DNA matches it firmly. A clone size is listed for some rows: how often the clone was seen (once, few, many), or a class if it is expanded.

CDR3 DNA: TGCGCCAGCAGCCGGCCGACAGGAGGGAACACTGAAGCTTTCTTT; CDR3 protein: CASSRPTGGNTEAFF; J gene: TRBJ1-1; V gene: TRBV5-1; D gene: NA; clone size: NA
CDR3 DNA: TGCGCCAGCAGAGGTAACAGGGGCTACCAAGAGACCCAGTACTTC; CDR3 protein: CASRGNRGYQETQYF; J gene: TRBJ2-5; V gene: TRBV5-1; D gene: TRBD1; clone size: NA
CDR3 DNA: TGTGCCAGCAGTGGATACAGAGTTGGGCAGTTCTTC; CDR3 protein: CASSGYRVGQFF; J gene: TRBJ2-1; V gene: TRBV2; D gene: NA; clone size: NA
CDR3 DNA: TGTGCCAGTAGTATGGCCCTAGGACAGGGGGCCGGGGAGCTGTTTTTT; CDR3 protein: CASSMALGQGAGELFF; J gene: TRBJ2-2; V gene: TRBV19; D gene: TRBD1; clone size: few
CDR3 DNA: TGTGCCACCAGCAGAGAGTTTCGGCGGGGGGGCACAGATACGCAGTATTTT; CDR3 protein: CATSREFRRGGTDTQYF; J gene: TRBJ2-3; V gene: TRBV15; D gene: TRBD2; clone size: NA
CDR3 DNA: TGCAGCGTTGGGCGGTCCAGCCCTAATGAAAAACTGTTTTTT; CDR3 protein: CSVGRSSPNEKLFF; J gene: TRBJ1-4; V gene: TRBV29-1; D gene: NA; clone size: NA
CDR3 DNA: TGTGCCAGCAGGGGGAGGGAGTTCCATGAAAAACTGTTTTTT; CDR3 protein: CASRGREFHEKLFF; J gene: TRBJ1-4; V gene: TRBV6-5; D gene: NA; clone size: NA
CDR3 DNA: TGTGCCAGCAGCGTACAGGCAGGACAGGCTTACAATGAGCAGTTCTTC; CDR3 protein: CASSVQAGQAYNEQFF; J gene: TRBJ2-1; V gene: TRBV9; D gene: TRBD1; clone size: NA
CDR3 DNA: TGTGCCACCCTGGCGGGAGCATGGACAGATACGCAGTATTTT; CDR3 protein: CATLAGAWTDTQYF; J gene: TRBJ2-3; V gene: TRBV10-3; D gene: TRBD2; clone size: NA
CDR3 DNA: TGTGCCAGTAGTATCTTCCCTGGGAGCGGGAGGTACAATGAGCAGTTCTTC; CDR3 protein: CASSIFPGSGRYNEQFF; J gene: TRBJ2-1; V gene: TRBV19; D gene: TRBD2; clone size: NA
CDR3 DNA: TGCGCCAGCAGCTTGCAGGGGGCTTCTGGAAACACCATATATTTT; CDR3 protein: CASSLQGASGNTIYF; J gene: TRBJ1-3; V gene: TRBV5-1; D gene: TRBD1; clone size: NA
CDR3 DNA: TGTGCCAGCAGCTTACGCGGGAGTACCAATGAGCAGTTCTTC; CDR3 protein: CASSLRGSTNEQFF; J gene: TRBJ2-1; V gene: TRBV11-3; D gene: TRBD2; clone size: few
CDR3 DNA: TGTGCCAGCAGCCTCAATACAGGGGGAGGCTACACCTTC; CDR3 protein: CASSLNTGGGYTF; J gene: TRBJ1-2; V gene: TRBV3-1/TRBV3-2; D gene: TRBD1; clone size: NA
CDR3 DNA: TGTGCCAGCAGCCAGGGTCGGATGAACACTGAAGCTTTCTTT; CDR3 protein: CASSQGRMNTEAFF; J gene: TRBJ1-1; V gene: TRBV7-9; D gene: NA; clone size: NA
CDR3 DNA: TGTGCCAGCAGCTCGAATGAAGCGGGATTCAATGAGCAGTTCTTC; CDR3 protein: CASSSNEAGFNEQFF; J gene: TRBJ2-1; V gene: TRBV7-2; D gene: TRBD2; clone size: NA
CDR3 DNA: TGCGCCAGCAGCTTGGAATCAGGGTCGAGGGAGCAGTACTTC; CDR3 protein: CASSLESGSREQYF; J gene: TRBJ2-7; V gene: TRBV5-1; D gene: NA; clone size: NA
CDR3 DNA: TGTGCCAGCAGCTTAGCACTACAATACAGGGGGCGCGATGAAAAACTGTTTTTT; CDR3 protein: CASSLALQYRGRDEKLFF; J gene: TRBJ1-4; V gene: TRBV7-9; D gene: TRBD1; clone size: NA
CDR3 DNA: TGTGCCAGCTCACCACGGGGGACTAGCCGTCTCTACGAGCAGTACTTC; CDR3 protein: CASSPRGTSRLYEQYF; J gene: TRBJ2-7; V gene: TRBV18; D gene: TRBD2; clone size: NA
CDR3 DNA: TGTGCCAGCAGCTCCCGCTCGGGACAGGCAGGTGCTGGAAACACCATATATTTT; CDR3 protein: CASSSRSGQAGAGNTIYF; J gene: TRBJ1-3; V gene: TRBV7-2; D gene: TRBD1; clone size: NA
CDR3 DNA: TGTGCCAGCAGCCCAGCCCTAGGGGGACAGGTACACAATGAGCAGTTCTTC; CDR3 protein: CASSPALGGQVHNEQFF; J gene: TRBJ2-1; V gene: TRBV7-8; D gene: TRBD1; clone size: NA
CDR3 DNA: TGCGCCAGCAGCTTGGATACTGGGGGGTACAATGAGCAGTTCTTC; CDR3 protein: CASSLDTGGYNEQFF; J gene: TRBJ2-1; V gene: TRBV5-1; D gene: NA; clone size: NA
CDR3 DNA: TGTGCCAGCAGTTACTCGAGGGCTAACTATGGCTACACCTTC; CDR3 protein: CASSYSRANYGYTF; J gene: TRBJ1-2; V gene: TRBV6-2/TRBV6-3; D gene: NA; clone size: few
CDR3 DNA: TGCGCCAGCAGTACAGGGATACAAGAGACCCAGTACTTC; CDR3 protein: CASSTGIQETQYF; J gene: TRBJ2-5; V gene: TRBV10-1; D gene: NA; clone size: NA
CDR3 DNA: TGTGCCAGCAGTTCTAGCGGGGACGCCACCTACGAGCAGTACTTC; CDR3 protein: CASSSSGDATYEQYF; J gene: TRBJ2-7; V gene: TRBV2; D gene: TRBD2; clone size: NA
CDR3 DNA: TGTGCCAGCAGTGTATTACTAACTAATGAAAAACTGTTTTTT; CDR3 protein: CASSVLLTNEKLFF; J gene: TRBJ1-4; V gene: TRBV2; D gene: NA; clone size: NA
CDR3 DNA: TGTGCCAGCAGTTTATCTCTAGGCGCTGAGACCCAGTACTTC; CDR3 protein: CASSLSLGAETQYF; J gene: TRBJ2-5; V gene: TRBV27; D gene: NA; clone size: NA
CDR3 DNA: TGTGCCAGCAGTTCCCCGGGACGAAGCGGGACCGGGGAGCTGTTTTTT; CDR3 protein: CASSSPGRSGTGELFF; J gene: TRBJ2-2; V gene: TRBV27; D gene: NA; clone size: NA
CDR3 DNA: TGTGCCAGCAGCATGGGAGGCACTAATGAAAAACTGTTTTTT; CDR3 protein: CASSMGGTNEKLFF; J gene: TRBJ1-4; V gene: TRBV5-4; D gene: NA; clone size: NA
CDR3 DNA: TGTGCCAGCAGCTTAGTAGGGACAGGGGGCATTGACATTCAGTACTTC; CDR3 protein: CASSLVGTGGIDIQYF; J gene: TRBJ2-4; V gene: TRBV7-2; D gene: TRBD1; clone size: NA
CDR3 DNA: TGTGCCAGCTCACCGGGACTAGCGGGAGACGAGCAGTACTTC; CDR3 protein: CASSPGLAGDEQYF; J gene: TRBJ2-7; V gene: TRBV18; D gene: TRBD2; clone size: once
CDR3 DNA: TGTGCCAGCAGCAGCAGCGGGATCTCCTACGAGCAGTACTTC; CDR3 protein: CASSSSGISYEQYF; J gene: TRBJ2-7; V gene: TRBV21-1; D gene: NA; clone size: NA
CDR3 DNA: TGTGCCGGGCCCCTAGCGGCGAACACCGGGGAGCTGTTTTTT; CDR3 protein: CAGPLAANTGELFF; J gene: TRBJ2-2; V gene: TRBV30; D gene: TRBD2; clone size: NA
CDR3 DNA: TGCAGTGCCCGGGGGGCAGCTAATGAAAAACTGTTTTTT; CDR3 protein: CSARGAANEKLFF; J gene: TRBJ1-4; V gene: TRBV29-1; D gene: NA; clone size: once
CDR3 DNA: TGTGCCAGTAGGGGGGGGACAGGGAAGCTTCAGACCCAGTACTTC; CDR3 protein: CASRGGTGKLQTQYF; J gene: TRBJ2-5; V gene: TRBV19; D gene: TRBD1; clone size: NA
CDR3 DNA: TGTGCCAGCAGCTTAGGGTATGGGACAGGGGACACAGATACGCAGTATTTT; CDR3 protein: CASSLGYGTGDTDTQYF; J gene: TRBJ2-3; V gene: TRBV7-9; D gene: TRBD1; clone size: NA
CDR3 DNA: TGTGCCAGCAGTCTCGTAGGCTGGAGCACTGAAGCTTTCTTT; CDR3 protein: CASSLVGWSTEAFF; J gene: TRBJ1-1; V gene: TRBV27; D gene: NA; clone size: NA
CDR3 DNA: TGTGCCAGCAGCGGGACTAGCGGATACAATGAGCAGTTCTTC; CDR3 protein: CASSGTSGYNEQFF; J gene: TRBJ2-1; V gene: TRBV11-3; D gene: TRBD2; clone size: once
CDR3 DNA: TGTGCCAGCAGTGAGGCTAGCGGGGAGGCCGGATTAACCGGGGAGCTGTTTTTT; CDR3 protein: CASSEASGEAGLTGELFF; J gene: TRBJ2-2; V gene: TRBV2; D gene: TRBD2; clone size: NA
CDR3 DNA: TGTGCCAGCAGTGAAGTACGCAGGACAGATACGCAGTATTTT; CDR3 protein: CASSEVRRTDTQYF; J gene: TRBJ2-3; V gene: TRBV2; D gene: NA; clone size: once
CDR3 DNA: TGTGCCACCTCCGGGGGGTCTACCTACGAGCAGTACTTC; CDR3 protein: CATSGGSTYEQYF; J gene: TRBJ2-7; V gene: TRBV18; D gene: TRBD2; clone size: NA
CDR3 DNA: TGCGCCAGCAGCCTGACTGGGGGGGATAATGAAAAACTGTTTTTT; CDR3 protein: CASSLTGGDNEKLFF; J gene: TRBJ1-4; V gene: TRBV5-1; D gene: NA; clone size: NA
CDR3 DNA: TGTGCCAGCAGGCCGGGAGGGGCTTACGAGCAGTACTTC; CDR3 protein: CASRPGGAYEQYF; J gene: TRBJ2-7; V gene: TRBV6-6; D gene: TRBD2; clone size: NA
CDR3 DNA: TGTGCCAGCAGTCCGACAGGGGGTTATGGCTACACCTTC; CDR3 protein: CASSPTGGYGYTF; J gene: TRBJ1-2; V gene: TRBV12-3/TRBV12-4; D gene: TRBD1; clone size: NA
CDR3 DNA: TGTGCCAGCCGTCTAGACCCGAGCAACAATGAGCAGTTCTTC; CDR3 protein: CASRLDPSNNEQFF; J gene: TRBJ2-1; V gene: TRBV2; D gene: NA; clone size: NA
CDR3 DNA: TGCGCCAGCAGCTTGGAGATCGGCACCGGGGAGCTGTTTTTT; CDR3 protein: CASSLEIGTGELFF; J gene: TRBJ2-2; V gene: TRBV5-1; D gene: NA; clone size: NA
CDR3 DNA: TGTGCCAGCAGCTACGCAGGACGGCAGGGGTTCGAGCAGTACTTC; CDR3 protein: CASSYAGRQGFEQYF; J gene: TRBJ2-7; V gene: TRBV7-9; D gene: NA; clone size: NA
CDR3 DNA: TGTGCCAGCAGTCCCGTAAAGGGGCACGGAGAGACCCAGTACTTC; CDR3 protein: CASSPVKGHGETQYF; J gene: TRBJ2-5; V gene: TRBV6-5; D gene: NA; clone size: NA
CDR3 DNA: TGTGCCATCAGTGAGTCAGGACAGGGAGGAACTGAAGCTTTCTTT; CDR3 protein: CAISESGQGGTEAFF; J gene: TRBJ1-1; V gene: TRBV10-3; D gene: TRBD1; clone size: few
CDR3 DNA: TGTGCCAGCTCCGCCGAATCAGAGGGTGAAAAACTGTTTTTT; CDR3 protein: CASSAESEGEKLFF; J gene: TRBJ1-4; V gene: TRBV18; D gene: NA; clone size: NA
CDR3 DNA: TGTGCCAGTAGTATAGCCCCGGACGGGCGCTGGGGCGATTTCTTC; CDR3 protein: CASSIAPDGRWGDFF; J gene: TRBJ2-1; V gene: TRBV19; D gene: NA; clone size: NA
CDR3 DNA: TGTGCCAGCAGACAGGGGTATCAGCCCCAGCATTTT; CDR3 protein: CASRQGYQPQHF; J gene: TRBJ1-5; V gene: TRBV12-3/TRBV12-4; D gene: TRBD1; clone size: NA
CDR3 DNA: TGCGCCAGCTCAAACGGGGCTAACTATGGCTACACCTTC; CDR3 protein: CASSNGANYGYTF; J gene: TRBJ1-2; V gene: TRBV5-1; D gene: NA; clone size: NA
CDR3 DNA: TGTGCCAGCAACCCGACCAGCAGGGGGCTTGGCTACACCTTC; CDR3 protein: CASNPTSRGLGYTF; J gene: TRBJ1-2; V gene: TRBV27; D gene: TRBD1; clone size: NA
CDR3 DNA: TGTGCCAGCAGCTTGGTGCAGAATAATCAGCCCCAGCATTTT; CDR3 protein: CASSLVQNNQPQHF; J gene: TRBJ1-5; V gene: TRBV5-5; D gene: NA; clone size: NA
CDR3 DNA: TGTGCCTGGAGTGTGGAGGGAGCGCAGTATTTT; CDR3 protein: CAWSVEGAQYF; J gene: TRBJ2-3; V gene: TRBV30; D gene: NA; clone size: NA